The present T cell receptor (beta chain) was sequenced within a study of T cell changes during pregnancy in multiple sclerosis. The data were produced by immunoSEQ multiplex PCR, yet TCRdb's version contains in-frame clones alone and is incomplete. The repertoire has some 20,000 clones, about 88% of them found once; the top ten carry under 1.5%. This receptor was taken from a female donor in good health, enrolled as a control in a pregnancy study. This sample comprised CD4+ T cells from peripheral blood mononuclear cells, obtained in the first trimester of pregnancy.

The chain's CDR3 is CASSDASKNQPQHF. In DNA form, the CDR3 reads TGTGCCAGCAGTGACGCCAGTAAGAATCAGCCCCAGCATTTT. The V and J genes are TRBV2 and TRBJ1-5; D not resolved. Germline V gives CDR1 SNHLY, CDR2 FYNNEI. V was trimmed by 3 bases and J by 4 bases, leaving 10 bases between them. This CDR3 comprises 14 residues.